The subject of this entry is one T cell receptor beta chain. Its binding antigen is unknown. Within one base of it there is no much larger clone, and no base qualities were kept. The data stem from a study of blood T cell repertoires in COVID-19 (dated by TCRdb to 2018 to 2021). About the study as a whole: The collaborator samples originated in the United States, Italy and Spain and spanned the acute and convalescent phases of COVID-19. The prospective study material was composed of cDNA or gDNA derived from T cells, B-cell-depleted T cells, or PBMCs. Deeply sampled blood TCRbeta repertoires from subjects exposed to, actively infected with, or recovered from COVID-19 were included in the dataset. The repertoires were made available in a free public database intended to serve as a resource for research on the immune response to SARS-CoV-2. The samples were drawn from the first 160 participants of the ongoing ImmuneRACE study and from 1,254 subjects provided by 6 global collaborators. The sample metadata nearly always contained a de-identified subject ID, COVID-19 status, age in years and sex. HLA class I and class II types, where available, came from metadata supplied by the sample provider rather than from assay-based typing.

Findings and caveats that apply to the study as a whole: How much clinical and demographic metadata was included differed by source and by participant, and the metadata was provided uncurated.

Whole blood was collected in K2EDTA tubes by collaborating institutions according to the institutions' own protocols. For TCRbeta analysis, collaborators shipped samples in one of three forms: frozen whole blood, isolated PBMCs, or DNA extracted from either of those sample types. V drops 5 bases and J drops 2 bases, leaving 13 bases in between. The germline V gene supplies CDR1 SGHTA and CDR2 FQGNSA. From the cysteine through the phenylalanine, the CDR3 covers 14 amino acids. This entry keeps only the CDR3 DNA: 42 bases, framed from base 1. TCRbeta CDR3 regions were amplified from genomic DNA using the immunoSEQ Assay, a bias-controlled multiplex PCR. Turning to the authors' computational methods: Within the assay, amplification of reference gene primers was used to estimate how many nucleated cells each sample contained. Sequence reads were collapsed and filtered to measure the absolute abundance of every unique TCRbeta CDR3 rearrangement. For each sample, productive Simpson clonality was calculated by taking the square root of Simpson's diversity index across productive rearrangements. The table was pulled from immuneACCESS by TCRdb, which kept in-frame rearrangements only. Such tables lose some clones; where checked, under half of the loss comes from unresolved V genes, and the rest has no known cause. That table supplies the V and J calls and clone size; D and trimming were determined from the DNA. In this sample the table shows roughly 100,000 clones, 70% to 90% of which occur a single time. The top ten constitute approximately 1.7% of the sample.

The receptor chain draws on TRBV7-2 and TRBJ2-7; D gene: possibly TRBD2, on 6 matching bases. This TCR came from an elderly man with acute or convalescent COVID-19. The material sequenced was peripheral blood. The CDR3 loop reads CASSLGTLTYEQYF. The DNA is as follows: TGTGCCAGCAGCCTCGGGACTCTTACCTACGAGCAGTACTTC.